The present entry profiles one T cell receptor beta chain with its context. Trimming took 2 bases from V and 6 from J, leaving 7 bases between them. Germline values: CDR1 SGHTA, CDR2 FQGNSA. This CDR3 comprises 13 residues. Sequencing libraries for TCR beta were prepared with iRepertoire HTBI primers and Arm-PCR of CDR3 regions. TCRdb ran MiXCR on the multiplex PCR reads and lists one entry per CDR3 protein. The sample consists of some 420,000 distinct CDR3 sequences, around a fifth of them appearing once. This entry is derived from a study of regulatory T cells in long-lasting Graves disease. The sample's time point: persistent/refractory GD, antithyroid drugs over 5 years with positive TRAb. PBMC-extracted RNA yielded the TCR library.

The sample was peripheral blood mononuclear cells (PBMCs), taken when the disease was refractory, from a patient treated with antithyroid drugs. The V call is TRBV7-2, the J call TRBJ2-2, with a possible D match to TRBD1 (6 bases). The origin of this receptor is a female donor with Graves disease. This CDR3 is CASSLNRAGELFF. As DNA, the CDR3 is TGTGCCAGCAGCTTAAACAGGGCCGGGGAGCTGTTTTTT.